The 30 T cell receptor beta chains reported below all come from one sample, sequenced in a study of T-cell memory formation after mild COVID-19. TCRdb fed the 5' RACE reads into MiXCR, producing one record per CDR3 protein. Of a few hundred thousand distinct CDR3 sequences listed, about 17% are singletons. Sequencing was carried out using PBMCs or a T cell subset sorted from them (not recorded which). The receptors come from a man younger than 35 who had mild COVID-19 (a few samples of this study predate the infection). Cell type and time point are not known.

This clonotype was counted a few times. V and J are TRBV7-2 and TRBJ2-5; D might be TRBD2 (6 bases). This CDR3 comprises 15 residues. The V end lost 3 bases, the J end lost 1 base, and 12 bases lay between the germline ends. Germline CDR1 and CDR2: SGHTA and FQGNSA. Here the CDR3 reads CASSFGRGIQETQYF. The CDR3 nucleotides read TGTGCCAGCAGCTTTGGGCGGGGCATCCAAGAGACCCAGTACTTC.

This clonotype turned up a few times. The chain recombines TRBV7-9 with TRBJ2-7, with TRBD1 identical over 7 bases. The CDR3 extends over 16 amino acids. Germline V CDR1 and CDR2: SEHNR, FQNEAQ (reference sequence). The trim removed 5 bases at V and 0 bases at J, leaving 10 bases unmatched. The DNA for the CDR3 is TGTGCCAGCAGCCGCTACAGGGGAAGGAGCTCCTACGAGCAGTACGTC. Protein product: CASSRYRGRSSYEQYV.

This rearrangement joins TRBV9 to TRBJ1-1; TRBD1 agrees at 7 bases. The germline V gene has CDR1 SGDLS and CDR2 YYNGEE. The CDR3 is made up of 14 amino acids. Trimming took 3 bases from V and 1 from J; bases not matched to a gene: 3. CDR3 protein: CASSEGAENTEAFF. Here the CDR3 DNA reads TGTGCCAGCAGCGAGGGGGCTGAGAACACTGAAGCTTTCTTT.

V usage is TRBV6-2 or TRBV6-3 and J usage is TRBJ2-3, with TRBD2 identical over 14 bases. The CDR3 is 17 amino acids. The V segment lost 5 bases and the J segment 2 bases; nucleotides outside the gene matches: 6. Looked up from germline, CDR1 is MNHEY and CDR2 is SVGEGT. This CDR3 reads CASSRTSGGSYTDTQYF. CDR3 nucleotide sequence: TGTGCCAGCAGTCGGACTAGCGGGGGGTCGTACACAGATACGCAGTATTTT.

The chain is built from TRBV20-1 and TRBJ2-2, with D unresolved. Germline lookup yields CDR1 DFQATT and CDR2 SNEGSKA (reference sequence). This CDR3 spans 15 amino acids. V dropped 2 bases and J dropped 6 bases, with 16 bases sitting between them. CDR3 bases: TGCAGTGCTAGACCAACGGCGCCTCGTGCCGGGGAGCTGTTTTTT. Encoded protein: CSARPTAPRAGELFF.

V gene TRBV6-1 combines with J gene TRBJ2-3, with unresolved D. The CDR3 length is 17 residues. Looked up from germline, CDR1 is MNHNS and CDR2 is SASEGT. Trimming took off 6 bases at V and 2 bases at J, with 21 bases between the two ends. CDR3 in amino acids: CASRPVDRSFATDTQYF. The CDR3 DNA follows: TGTGCCAGCAGACCAGTAGATAGAAGCTTTGCCACAGATACGCAGTATTTT.

This chain links TRBV7-3 with TRBJ2-2, with no clear D. This CDR3 is 14 amino acids long. Germline CDR1 and CDR2: SGHTA and FQGTGA. V lost 7 bases and J lost 4, with 13 bases in between. CDR3 DNA: TGTGCCAGCACCTTGACTCCGGCCACCGGGGAGCTGTTTTTT. It translates to CASTLTPATGELFF.

This clonotype was seen a handful of times. CDR3 loop: CASSYPGTLQETQYF. The CDR3 DNA follows: TGTGCCAGCAGTTACCCCGGGACACTCCAAGAGACCCAGTACTTC. The chain uses TRBV6-2 or TRBV6-3 and TRBJ2-5, with D possibly TRBD1 on 6 matching bases. The CDR3 length is 15 residues. The germline gives CDR1 MNHEY, CDR2 SVGEGT. Between the trimmed V and J ends, which lost 2 bases and 1 base, there was a span of 11 bases.

This clonotype occurred a few times. The chain is built from TRBV5-1 and TRBJ2-2; D is unclear. The CDR3 spans 16 residues. Trimming pared 4 bases from V and 0 bases from J, leaving 13 bases between. CDR1 and CDR2 from the germline V gene are SGHRS and YFSETQ. For the CDR3, the DNA is TGCGCCAGCAGCCCCACGGTTTCAGCGAACACCGGGGAGCTGTTTTTT. This sequence encodes CASSPTVSANTGELFF.

V is TRBV5-1 and J is TRBJ1-4; D possibly corresponds to TRBD1 (5 bases). Germline CDR1 is SGHRS and CDR2 is YFSETQ. The CDR3 is 14 residues long. V was pared by 0 bases and J by 7 bases, with 10 bases between. CDR3 sequence: CASSLVWGGEKLFF. The DNA for the CDR3 is TGCGCCAGCAGCTTGGTCTGGGGGGGTGAAAAACTGTTTTTT.

The chain joins TRBV20-1 to TRBJ1-6, with 10 bases fitting TRBD1. Germline CDR1 DFQATT, CDR2 SNEGSKA (reference sequence). J lost 9 bases, V lost 6 bases, and 5 bases had no gene match. This CDR3 has 13 amino acids. DNA of the CDR3: TGCAGTGCCAGGACAGGGGGGGTTTCACCCCTCCACTTT. Translating gives CSARTGGVSPLHF.

The CDR3, as DNA: TGTGCCAGCACCCTACAGGGCCTTAGCACAGATACGCAGTATTTT. It translates to CASTLQGLSTDTQYF. The chain links TRBV6-5 to TRBJ2-3; possible D gene TRBD1, 6 bases. This CDR3 contains 15 residues. Germline CDR1 MNHEY, CDR2 SVGAGI. V was trimmed by 7 bases and J by 0 bases, leaving 14 bases between them.

The V call is TRBV4-2, the J call TRBJ2-7; a possible D gene is TRBD2 (6 bases). Germline V gene lookup returns CDR1 LGHNA and CDR2 YNFKEQ. The CDR3 runs 14 residues. The V and J ends lost 5 bases and 1 base respectively, with 12 bases between them. CDR3 sequence (DNA): TGTGCCAGCAGCTCCCGAGGAGGGTCCTACGAGCAGTACTTC. It specifies CASSSRGGSYEQYF.

This clonotype occurred a few times. CDR3 sequence (DNA): TGCGCCAGCAGCCAAGTTCTGCCGGTCAATGAGCAGTTCTTC. It specifies CASSQVLPVNEQFF. The V gene is TRBV4-1, the J gene TRBJ2-1, with D unclear. The CDR3 length is 14 residues. Deletions cut 1 base from V and 6 bases from J, with 10 bases between. Per germline, CDR1 MGHRA and CDR2 YSYEKL.

This clonotype was counted many times. The chain uses TRBV12-3 or TRBV12-4 and TRBJ1-1; the D is unclear. V was trimmed by 7 bases and J by 5 bases, leaving 14 bases between them. The length of the CDR3 is 13 residues. The chain's CDR3 is CASTLLRETEAFF. CDR3 coding DNA: TGTGCCAGCACGCTCCTCCGGGAGACTGAAGCTTTCTTT.

V usage is TRBV27 and J usage is TRBJ1-2; 7 positions match TRBD1. Germline-derived CDR1 and CDR2 are MNHEY and SMNVEV (reference sequence). This CDR3 has 13 amino acids. V shed 8 bases and J 4 bases; nucleotides not matched to a gene: 7. The CDR3, as DNA: TGTGCCAGCGCTAGGGGGCGCGCCTATGGCTACACCTTC. Translating it yields CASARGRAYGYTF.

This clonotype showed up many times. V usage is TRBV7-2 and J usage is TRBJ1-6; D possibly corresponds to TRBD1 (5 bases). Germline assignment: CDR1 SGHTA and CDR2 FQGNSA. CDR3 length equals 16 residues. V lost 4 bases, J lost 0 bases, and 10 bases lay in between. The CDR3 protein is CASSSDRRSYNSPLHF. For the CDR3, the DNA is TGTGCCAGCAGCTCTGACAGACGCTCCTATAATTCACCCCTCCACTTT. The variable domain in full, completed from reference TRBV7-2 and TRBJ1-6, reads GAGVSQSPSNKVTEKGKDVELRCDPISGHTALYWYRQSLGQGLEFLIYFQGNSAPDKSGLPSDRFSAERTGGSVSTLTIQRTQQEDSAVYLCASSSDRRSYNSPLHFGNGTRLTVT.

This clonotype was seen a few times. V is TRBV4-3 and J is TRBJ2-2; tentatively, D is TRBD2 (5 bases). The CDR3 extends over 15 amino acids. Per germline, CDR1 LGHNA and CDR2 YSLEER. V was pared by 1 base and J by 3 bases, with 9 bases between. The CDR3 nucleotides are TGCGCCAGCAGCCAAGTCACGGGATACACCGGGGAGCTGTTTTTT. Translation gives CASSQVTGYTGELFF.

The chain combines TRBV2 with TRBJ2-1; tentative D call: TRBD1 (7 bases). CDR3 length equals 13 residues. Germline loops: CDR1 SNHLY, CDR2 FYNNEI. V gave up 0 bases and J gave up 15 bases, with 15 bases separating them. This CDR3 is CASSEALEGARFF. The CDR3 DNA sequence: TGTGCCAGCAGTGAAGCGCTGGAGGGGGCAAGGTTCTTC.

This clonotype appeared a few times. The V and J genes are TRBV7-9 and TRBJ1-4; 7 bases map to TRBD1. CDR3 length: 15 residues. The germline V gene encodes CDR1 SEHNR and CDR2 FQNEAQ (reference sequence). J lost 0 bases, V lost 4 bases, and 2 bases had no gene match. The CDR3 loop reads CASSSGQSTNEKLFF. The DNA of the CDR3 is TGTGCCAGCAGCTCGGGACAGTCAACTAATGAAAAACTGTTTTTT.

This rearrangement joins TRBV7-2 to TRBJ2-5; D not certain. The CDR3 length is 14 residues. Trimming removed 1 base at V and 4 bases at J, with 10 bases between. Germline CDR1 and CDR2: SGHTA and FQGNSA. The CDR3 reads CASSLVSAIETQYF. CDR3 sequence (DNA): TGTGCCAGCAGCTTAGTGTCAGCTATAGAGACCCAGTACTTC.

This clonotype occurred many times. The chain recombines TRBV5-5 with TRBJ2-3; D is unresolved. The CDR3 loop spans 14 amino acids. Germline V gene sequence: CDR1 SGHKS, CDR2 YYEKEE (reference sequence). With 1 base removed from V and 2 bases from J, the gap between germline ends came to 8 bases. The CDR3 DNA reads as TGTGCCAGCAGCTTGAGTACTAACACAGATACGCAGTATTTT. Its translation: CASSLSTNTDTQYF.

V usage is TRBV28 and J usage is TRBJ2-3, with D perhaps TRBD2 (7 bases). The CDR3 is 15 amino acids. The V and J ends lost 5 bases and 1 base respectively, with 13 bases between them. Germline loops: CDR1 MDHEN, CDR2 SYDVKM. CDR3 coding DNA: TGTGCCAGCAGTCCCGGGGGGCCCCGCACAGATACGCAGTATTTT. This gives the protein CASSPGGPRTDTQYF.

The chain employs TRBV20-1 and TRBJ1-6; a possible D gene is TRBD1 (5 bases). CDR1 and CDR2 (germline): DFQATT, SNEGSKA (reference sequence). The CDR3 covers 14 residues. V lost 7 bases to trimming and J lost 6 bases, with 16 bases between them. DNA of the CDR3: TGCAGTGTTTCTGGGGCAGGACCTAATTCACCCCTCCACTTT. Amino acid sequence: CSVSGAGPNSPLHF.

This clonotype has a handful of counts. The chain employs TRBV6-5 and TRBJ1-1; D may be TRBD1 (6 bases). Between the trimmed V and J ends, which lost 1 base and 4 bases, there was a span of 16 bases. CDR1 MNHEY and CDR2 SVGAGI come from the germline V gene. The CDR3 is 16 amino acids. In nucleotides, the CDR3 is TGTGCCAGCAGTTACTATTCACAGGGACGTGGCACTGAAGCTTTCTTT. Protein product: CASSYYSQGRGTEAFF.

In this sample, this clonotype turned up a few times. CDR3 sequence: CASSLSAGQSQETQYF. For the CDR3, the DNA is TGTGCCAGCAGCTTGTCAGCTGGACAGTCCCAAGAGACCCAGTACTTC. This chain uses TRBV5-5 with TRBJ2-5; D perhaps matches TRBD1 (6 bases). The V end was cut by 1 base, the J end by 1 base, with 14 bases between. The germline CDR1 and CDR2 sequences are SGHKS and YYEKEE (reference sequence). The CDR3 has 16 residues.

The rearrangement uses TRBV5-1 and TRBJ2-1; D may be TRBD2 (6 bases). CDR3 size: 14 residues. Germline V gives CDR1 SGHRS, CDR2 YFSETQ. V was clipped by 0 bases and J by 6 bases, with 10 bases between them. CDR3 sequence reads: CASSLARGSNEQFF. CDR3 bases: TGCGCCAGCAGCTTGGCCCGGGGGAGCAATGAGCAGTTCTTC.

CDR3 sequence: CASRGKATSYGYTF. The CDR3 nucleotides are TGTGCCAGCAGGGGAAAGGCAACTAGCTATGGCTACACCTTC. V is TRBV2 and J is TRBJ1-2; D is uncertain. CDR1 SNHLY and CDR2 FYNNEI come from the germline V gene. With 6 bases removed from V and 4 bases from J, the gap between germline ends came to 15 bases. The CDR3 sequence is 14 residues long. The entire variable domain, with the rest obtained from reference TRBV2 and TRBJ1-2, is as follows: EPEVTQTPSHQVTQMGQEVILRCVPISNHLYFYWYRQILGQKVEFLVSFYNNEISEKSEIFDDQFSVERPDGSNFTLKIRSTKLEDSAMYFCASRGKATSYGYTFGSGTRLTVV.

This clonotype appeared a few times. The gene calls are TRBV25-1 and TRBJ2-2; TRBD2 might be the D (5 bases). The CDR3 has 17 amino acids. The V end lost 2 bases, the J end lost 8 bases, and 21 bases lay between the germline ends. Germline assignment: CDR1 MGHDK and CDR2 SYGVNS. In DNA, the CDR3 is TGTGCCAGCAGTGAAGGATTCCTAGGACTGCGTCGAGGGGAGCTGTTTTTT. It translates to CASSEGFLGLRRGELFF.

This clonotype appeared a few times. This chain links TRBV19 with TRBJ2-3; D is ambiguous. Germline CDR1 is LNHDA and CDR2 is SQIVND (reference sequence). The V gene lost 3 bases and the J gene lost 5 bases, with 15 bases spanning the gap. CDR3 length equals 15 residues. Here the CDR3 DNA reads TGTGCCAGTAGTATTATGGCTAGGCAGCAAGATACGCAGTATTTT. Protein product: CASSIMARQQDTQYF.